What follows describes a single T cell receptor beta chain. Its antigen remains unidentified. On sorted subsets, replicate PCRs used approximately 200 ng DNA, or about 30,000 T cell genomes. This table comes from immunoSEQ multiplex PCR, and its TCRdb copy is limited to in-frame clones, with some not included. The table has just over 2,000,000 clones, 85% to 95% seen once; the top ten hold more than 0.1%. Division of CD4+ cells produced a CD45RA+ naive subset and a CD45RA-negative memory subset. This sample is part of a study of shared clonotypes between healthy human individuals. Overall study: Aged between 18 and 49, the donors were a couple of women and a few men. Overall study results and limits: Sorted-subset sequencing, rarefaction showed, was incomplete despite large depth.

The V gene lost 5 bases and the J gene lost 5 bases, with 10 bases spanning the gap. The CDR3 contains 12 residues. The germline V gene encodes CDR1 SGHRS and CDR2 YFSETQ. The rearrangement uses TRBV5-1 and TRBJ2-5; D ambiguous. The sequenced sample consisted of naive CD4+ T cells sorted from blood. As for subset: CD45RA+ positively selected. The origin of this receptor is a man between 18 and 35 years old in good health. CDR3 sequence (DNA): TGCGCCAGCAGGCATAGTGAGGAGACCCAGTACTTC. Translation: CASRHSEETQYF.